A single T cell receptor (beta chain) is shown here with its context. Within the sample, other DNA sequences also encode this same CDR3. The V gene's germline CDR1 is SGHTA and CDR2 FQGNSA. V was shortened by 5 bases and J by 3 bases, with 14 bases between the two germline ends. The CDR3 has 14 residues. This entry comes from a study of blood T cell repertoires in COVID-19. The wider study: Collection of acute and convalescent COVID-19 samples took place in the United States, Italy and Spain.

Those enrolled, adults aged 18 to 89 years, came from about 24 US areas. Cohort 3 donors counted as recovered after two negative PCRs, clearance, or resolved symptoms. TCRdb's copy holds only in-frame clones and misses some; the assay was immunoSEQ multiplex PCR. The sample has around 330,000 clones, approximately 89% seen once. Sequenced input: PBMCs or T cells enriched from blood (not recorded which). The V gene is TRBV7-2, the J gene TRBJ2-7; tentatively, D is TRBD2 (5 bases). This sequence originates from a woman aged 40 to 55 who had recovered from COVID-19. DNA for the CDR3: TGTGCCAGCAGCCCAGGCCTAGCTGGCTACGAGCAGTACTTC. Amino acid sequence: CASSPGLAGYEQYF.